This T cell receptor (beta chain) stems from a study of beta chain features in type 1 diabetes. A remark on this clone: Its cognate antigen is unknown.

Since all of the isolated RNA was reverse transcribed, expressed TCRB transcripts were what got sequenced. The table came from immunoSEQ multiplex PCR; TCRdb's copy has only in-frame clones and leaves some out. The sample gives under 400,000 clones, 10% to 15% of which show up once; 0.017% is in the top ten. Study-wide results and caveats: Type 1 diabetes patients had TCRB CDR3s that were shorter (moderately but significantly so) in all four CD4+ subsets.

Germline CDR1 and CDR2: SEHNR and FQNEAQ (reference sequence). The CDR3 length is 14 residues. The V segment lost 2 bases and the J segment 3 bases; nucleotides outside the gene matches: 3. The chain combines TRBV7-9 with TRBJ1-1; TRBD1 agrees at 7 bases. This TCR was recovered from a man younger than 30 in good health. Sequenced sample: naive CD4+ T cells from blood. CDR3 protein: CASSLQGVDTEAFF. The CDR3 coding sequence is TGTGCCAGCAGCTTACAGGGGGTTGACACTGAAGCTTTCTTT.